Following are 29 T cell receptor beta chains from one sample sequenced in a study of early stage breast cancer tumors listed by TCRdb under 2017. Receptor amplification or capture employed the immunoSEQ multiplex PCR assay. Imported from immuneACCESS, the table was reduced by TCRdb to in-frame sequences with V and J called. These copies leave out some clones; in studies compared against another copy, an unresolved V gene accounts for under half, and the cause of the remainder is not known. This sample comprises some 47,000 clones, roughly 84% of them detected only once. The ten largest clonotypes hold about 1.4% of the sample. What was sequenced was blood. The receptor set was obtained from a person in their fifties with breast cancer.

This chain uses TRBV11-3 with TRBJ2-7, with 14 nucleotides matching TRBD2. Germline lookup yields CDR1 SGHNT and CDR2 YENEEA. The V gene end was trimmed by 5 bases and the J gene end by 5 bases; junction bases not matched to a gene: 8. The CDR3 covers 16 residues. CDR3 coding DNA: TGTGCCAGCAGCCTAGGGACTAGCGGGAGTCTCGACGAGCAGTACTTC. Its protein product is CASSLGTSGSLDEQYF.

The chain combines TRBV18 with TRBJ2-3; D remains ambiguous. The V gene's germline CDR1 is KGHSH and CDR2 LQKENI. V dropped 0 bases and J dropped 4 bases, with 2 bases sitting between them. CDR3 length equals 12 residues. In DNA form, the CDR3 reads TGTGCCAGCTCACCACCTGCAGATACGCAGTATTTT. Translated: CASSPPADTQYF. Using reference TRBV18 and TRBJ2-3 for the parts outside the CDR3, the full variable domain is NAGVMQNPRHLVRRRGQEARLRCSPMKGHSHVYWYRQLPEEGLKFMVYLQKENIIDESGMPKERFSAEFPKEGPSILRIQQVVRGDSAAYFCASSPPADTQYFGPGTRLTVL.

This chain links TRBV4-3 with TRBJ1-1, with a tentative D call TRBD1 (5 bases). The V end lost 0 bases, the J end lost 11 bases, and 16 bases lay between the germline ends. The CDR3 length is 14 residues. Germline V CDR1 and CDR2: LGHNA, YSLEER. DNA for the CDR3: TGCGCCAGCAGCCAAGAGCGTGTGGCAGGGAGGGCTTTCTTT. Translating gives CASSQERVAGRAFF.

The chain carries TRBV4-2 and TRBJ2-2; D unclear. The CDR3 runs to 16 residues. CDR1 and CDR2 from the germline V gene are LGHNA and YNFKEQ. V gave up 0 bases and J gave up 6 bases, with 14 bases separating them. This CDR3 is CASSQDRKRAPGELFF. As DNA, the CDR3 is TGTGCCAGCAGCCAAGATCGGAAACGGGCACCCGGGGAGCTGTTTTTT.

The rearrangement uses TRBV7-2 and TRBJ2-2; 8 bases fit TRBD2. Per the germline V gene, CDR1 is SGHTA and CDR2 is FQGNSA. Trimming took 5 bases from V and 1 from J; bases not matched to a gene: 3. The CDR3 spans 15 residues. CDR3 DNA sequence: TGTGCCAGCAGCGTTAGCGGGATGAACACCGGGGAGCTGTTTTTT. Its protein is CASSVSGMNTGELFF.

The genes are TRBV18 and TRBJ2-2; D call uncertain. Germline CDR1 KGHSH, CDR2 LQKENI. Deletions cut 5 bases from V and 4 bases from J, with 5 bases between. CDR3 length equals 12 residues. The CDR3 protein is CASSFGTGELFF. In nucleotides, the CDR3 is TGTGCCAGCTCATTCGGCACCGGGGAGCTGTTTTTT.

The chain has TRBV7-3 and TRBJ2-3; 7 nucleotides match TRBD2. V shed 0 bases and J 9 bases; nucleotides not matched to a gene: 12. CDR1 is SGHTA and CDR2 is FQGTGA in the germline V gene. The CDR3 is made up of 16 amino acids. The CDR3 here is CASSLTGAGASHTQYF. In DNA form, the CDR3 reads TGTGCCAGCAGCTTAACTGGCGCGGGAGCAAGCCACACGCAGTATTTT.

This clone was observed a few times. J is TRBJ2-7 and V is TRBV11-2; D gene ambiguous. This CDR3 is built from 11 residues. Germline V gene lookup returns CDR1 SGHAT and CDR2 FQNNGV. V lost 5 bases and J 4 bases, leaving 6 bases between the germline ends. For the CDR3, the DNA is TGTGCCAGCAGCCTTATGTACGAGCAGTACTTC. Encoded protein: CASSLMYEQYF. The full variable domain, in which reference TRBV11-2 and TRBJ2-7 provide the parts outside the CDR3, is EAGVAQSPRYKIIEKRQSVAFWCNPISGHATLYWYQQILGQGPKLLIQFQNNGVVDDSQLPKDRFSAERLKGVDSTLKIQPAKLEDSAVYLCASSLMYEQYFGPGTRLTVT.

The chain employs TRBV4-3 and TRBJ1-2; a possible D gene is TRBD1 (6 bases). The CDR3 loop spans 14 amino acids. The germline V and J ends were trimmed by 0 bases and 3 bases, with 8 bases remaining between them. CDR1 is LGHNA and CDR2 is YSLEER in the germline V gene. This chain's CDR3 is CASSQDNRDYGYTF. The CDR3 DNA sequence: TGCGCCAGCAGCCAAGATAACAGGGACTATGGCTACACCTTC.

This rearrangement joins TRBV7-9 to TRBJ2-1, with 8 bases lining up with TRBD2. There are 12 residues in the CDR3. V gave up 9 bases and J gave up 12 bases; unmatched junction bases: 10. Germline lookup yields CDR1 SEHNR and CDR2 FQNEAQ (reference sequence). In DNA form, the CDR3 reads TGTGCCAGTTCGAGCGGGAGTTCCGGGCAGTTCTTC. Amino acids: CASSSGSSGQFF.

CDR3: CASSYPGGGDYEQYF. The CDR3 DNA reads TGTGCCAGCAGTTACCCGGGGGGCGGAGACTACGAGCAGTACTTC. The chain carries TRBV6-5 and TRBJ2-7; a possible D gene is TRBD2 (7 bases). The CDR3 spans 15 residues. Germline loops: CDR1 MNHEY, CDR2 SVGAGI. Trimming shortened V by 2 bases and J by 3 bases, and 14 bases separated the two germline ends.

The V and J genes are TRBV7-2 and TRBJ2-3, with TRBD2 identical over 8 bases. Trimming at V came to 1 base and at J to 3 bases, leaving 12 bases not matched to a gene. This CDR3 comprises 18 residues. Germline lookup yields CDR1 SGHTA and CDR2 FQGNSA. CDR3 loop: CASSLEPLRAGETDTQYF. CDR3 coding DNA: TGTGCCAGCAGCTTAGAACCCTTAAGAGCGGGGGAAACAGATACGCAGTATTTT.

The gene calls are TRBV5-1 and TRBJ2-4; D may be TRBD1 or TRBD2 (5 bases each). With 0 bases removed from V and 6 bases from J, the gap between germline ends came to 19 bases. Germline V gives CDR1 SGHRS, CDR2 YFSETQ. The CDR3 sequence is 17 residues long. DNA for the CDR3: TGCGCCAGCAGCTTGGGGTTCGGGACCTCATCCCTAAACATTCAGTACTTC. Amino acid sequence: CASSLGFGTSSLNIQYF.

This clone was counted only a few times. The J gene is TRBJ2-2, the V gene TRBV6-6; D is possibly TRBD2 (6 bases). The V end lost 6 bases, the J end lost 6 bases, and 17 bases lay between the germline ends. The CDR3 has 15 amino acids. Germline-derived CDR1 and CDR2 are MNHNY and SVGAGI (reference sequence). This CDR3 is CASSRLGSGAGELFF. The CDR3 DNA reads TGTGCCAGCAGCCGCCTTGGTTCGGGAGCCGGGGAGCTGTTTTTT.

The chain employs TRBV27 and TRBJ2-5; D is tentatively TRBD1 or TRBD2 (5 bases each). CDR3 size: 16 residues. V gave up 0 bases and J gave up 4 bases, with 15 bases separating them. Germline V gene sequence: CDR1 MNHEY, CDR2 SMNVEV (reference sequence). The chain's CDR3 is CASSLSGRSTRETQYF. CDR3 coding DNA: TGTGCCAGCAGTTTATCGGGACGGAGTACTCGAGAGACCCAGTACTTC.

The V and J genes are TRBV7-2 and TRBJ1-2, with D hard to call. Trimming left V 5 bases short and J 4 bases short, with 14 bases between. The CDR3 contains 14 residues. Germline lookup yields CDR1 SGHTA and CDR2 FQGNSA. Here the CDR3 reads CASSLDWGGYGYTF. CDR3 nucleotide sequence: TGTGCCAGCAGCCTAGACTGGGGTGGCTATGGCTACACCTTC.

This clone was counted a single time. CDR3 in amino acids: CASSPSSYEQYF. CDR3 coding DNA: TGTGCCAGCAGCCCTTCCTCCTACGAGCAGTACTTC. The V gene is TRBV6-5, the J gene TRBJ2-7; no clear D. With 6 bases removed from V and 0 bases from J, the gap between germline ends came to 6 bases. Per the germline V gene, CDR1 is MNHEY and CDR2 is SVGAGI. The CDR3 loop spans 12 amino acids.

This sequence joins TRBV5-1 and TRBJ2-3; 10 nucleotides line up with TRBD2. CDR1 SGHRS and CDR2 YFSETQ come from the germline V gene. CDR3 length: 14 residues. Trimming at V came to 5 bases and at J to 0 bases, leaving 0 bases not matched to a gene. CDR3 region: CASRTSGSTDTQYF. The CDR3 DNA sequence: TGCGCCAGCAGGACTAGCGGGAGCACAGATACGCAGTATTTT. Full variable domain (missing parts from reference TRBV5-1 and TRBJ2-3): KAGVTQTPRYLIKTRGQQVTLSCSPISGHRSVSWYQQTPGQGLQFLFEYFSETQRNKGNFPGRFSGRQFSNSRSEMNVSTLELGDSALYLCASRTSGSTDTQYFGPGTRLTVL.

The chain carries TRBV28 and TRBJ2-7; D perhaps matches TRBD2 (6 bases). Trimming took 3 bases from V and 3 from J, leaving 12 bases between them. Germline lookup yields CDR1 MDHEN and CDR2 SYDVKM. The CDR3 contains 14 residues. Written as DNA, the CDR3 is TGTGCCAGCAGTTTTGGAGGGCGGAGCTACGAGCAGTACTTC. Encoded protein: CASSFGGRSYEQYF.

The V and J genes are TRBV27 and TRBJ2-1, with 14 bases aligning to TRBD2. The CDR3 loop spans 16 amino acids. V gave up 6 bases and J gave up 13 bases; unmatched junction bases: 14. Germline lookup yields CDR1 MNHEY and CDR2 SMNVEV (reference sequence). CDR3 bases: TGTGCCAGCAGCTCCTCGGGACTAGCGGGAGAAACCCATCAGTTCTTC. Translated, it gives CASSSSGLAGETHQFF.

The chain employs TRBV27 and TRBJ2-3; TRBD2 matches at 7 bases. This CDR3 spans 15 amino acids. V dropped 2 bases and J dropped 2; count of bases not matched to a gene: 4. CDR1 and CDR2 (germline): MNHEY, SMNVEV (reference sequence). The CDR3 reads CASSLAGAYTDTQYF. Here the CDR3 DNA reads TGTGCCAGCAGTTTAGCGGGAGCGTACACAGATACGCAGTATTTT.

CDR3 bases: TGTGCCAGTAGCGAATCAGGGTTAGGTGGTGGCTACACCTTC. Its translation: CASSESGLGGGYTF. The chain employs TRBV19 and TRBJ1-2; TRBD1 is a possible D gene (5 bases). Trimming pared 6 bases from V and 7 bases from J, leaving 18 bases between. The germline V gene encodes CDR1 LNHDA and CDR2 SQIVND (reference sequence). There are 14 residues in the CDR3.

The chain couples TRBV5-4 to TRBJ2-2; D call uncertain. Trimming took off 3 bases at V and 6 bases at J, with 9 bases between the two ends. The CDR3 is 13 residues long. The germline CDR1 and CDR2 sequences are SGHNT and YYREEE (reference sequence). The CDR3 sequence: CASSSPSAGELFF. CDR3 nucleotide sequence: TGTGCCAGCAGCTCCCCTTCGGCCGGGGAGCTGTTTTTT.

This clone was counted between two and nine times. This rearrangement joins TRBV14 to TRBJ1-6; D remains ambiguous. Germline V gives CDR1 SGHDN, CDR2 FVKESK. Trimming took off 5 bases at V and 3 bases at J, with 14 bases between the two ends. This CDR3 is built from 16 residues. CDR3 sequence: CASSREAANYNSPLHF. CDR3 coding DNA: TGTGCCAGCAGCAGGGAGGCGGCCAACTATAATTCACCCCTCCACTTT.

This chain connects TRBV28 to TRBJ1-5; no clear D. The CDR3 is 14 amino acids. Deletions cut 3 bases from V and 6 bases from J, with 12 bases between. Germline assignment: CDR1 MDHEN and CDR2 SYDVKM. The CDR3 DNA is TGTGCCAGCAGTTTGCCCCAAGTTAGTCAGCCCCAGCATTTT. Protein: CASSLPQVSQPQHF.

Regarding this clone: One end of the junction varies from germline; a read error may be responsible. The CDR3 DNA is TGTGCCAGCAGTCAAGCTCCCGAGGGACGGTCCTCCTACGAGCAGTACTTC. This sequence encodes CASSQAPEGRSSYEQYF. This chain connects TRBV6-1 to TRBJ2-7; either TRBD1 or TRBD2 may fit D (5 bases each). CDR1 and CDR2 from the germline V gene are MNHNS and SASEGT. This CDR3 spans 17 amino acids.

The chain links TRBV30 to TRBJ1-4; 7 bases fit TRBD1. The CDR3 covers 13 residues. From germline, CDR1 is GTSNPN and CDR2 SVGIG (reference sequence). V gave up 3 bases and J gave up 7 bases; unmatched junction bases: 5. CDR3 nucleotides: TGTGCCTGGAGAGGGCAGGGGGGTGAAAAACTGTTTTTT. This codes for CAWRGQGGEKLFF.

V and J are TRBV28 and TRBJ1-2; D uncertain. This CDR3 has 12 amino acids. V was pared by 5 bases and J by 4 bases, with 8 bases between. The germline gives CDR1 MDHEN, CDR2 SYDVKM. DNA of the CDR3: TGTGCCAGCAGTGATGGTGGCTATGGCTACACCTTC. Translating it yields CASSDGGYGYTF.

The CDR3 sequence is CASSAGTTEQETQYF. Written as DNA, the CDR3 is TGTGCCAGCAGTGCCGGCACGACAGAACAAGAGACCCAGTACTTC. This sequence joins TRBV6-1 and TRBJ2-5; D might be TRBD1 (5 bases). Germline-derived CDR1 and CDR2 are MNHNS and SASEGT. V shed 4 bases and J shed 2 bases, with 14 bases lying between them. CDR3 size: 15 residues.